The 5 T cell receptor beta chains given below trace back to one sample, sequenced in a study of T cells in Graves' hyperthyroidism and ophthalmopathy. RNA transcripts gave rise to amplified TCR beta CDR3 regions. Primed by the HTBI set, a first-round RT-PCR was run on the TCR CDR3. TCRdb re-called the multiplex PCR reads with MiXCR, one entry per CDR3 protein. The repertoire holds over 700,000 distinct CDR3 sequences, with approximately 19% as singletons. Sequenced sample: blood. The receptors shown here come from a woman aged 45 to 65 with Graves' hyperthyroidism that later progressed to Graves' ophthalmopathy.

This clonotype showed up just a few times. The chain employs TRBV29-1 and TRBJ1-1; 7 bases fit TRBD1. Unmatched junction bases numbered 5, after V lost 0 bases and J lost 4 bases. The V gene's germline CDR1 is SQVTM and CDR2 ANQGSEA. The length of the CDR3 is 14 residues. In DNA, the CDR3 is TGCAGCGTTGAAGAAACAGGGGCGAGCACTGAAGCTTTCTTT. It specifies CSVEETGASTEAFF. The variable domain in full, completed from reference TRBV29-1 and TRBJ1-1, reads SAVISQKPSRDICQRGTSLTIQCQVDSQVTMMFWYRQQPGQSLTLIATANQGSEATYESGFVIDKFPISRPNLTFSTLTVSNMSPEDSSIYLCSVEETGASTEAFFGQGTRLTVV.

This clonotype was seen more than once but under ten times. This rearrangement joins TRBV27 to TRBJ1-3; D not resolved. V shed 0 bases and J shed 2 bases, with 8 bases lying between them. This CDR3 is built from 15 residues. Germline lookup yields CDR1 MNHEY and CDR2 SMNVEV (reference sequence). In nucleotides, the CDR3 is TGTGCCAGCAGTTTATCGCAAGGTACTGGAAACACCATATATTTT. Its protein product is CASSLSQGTGNTIYF.

This clonotype was seen ten or more times. The chain has TRBV5-1 and TRBJ2-7; D possibly corresponds to TRBD1 (6 bases). This CDR3 has 13 amino acids. Germline CDR1 and CDR2: SGHRS and YFSETQ. Trimming took off 3 bases at V and 5 bases at J, with 12 bases between the two ends. This chain's CDR3 is CASSYREGNEQYF. DNA of the CDR3: TGCGCCAGCAGCTACAGGGAAGGGAACGAGCAGTACTTC.

This clonotype was observed a single time. The chain has TRBV7-9 and TRBJ1-3, with D uncertain. The CDR3 consists of 13 residues. The V end was cut by 5 bases, the J end by 2 bases, with 7 bases between. CDR1 is SEHNR, CDR2 FQNEAQ, per germline (reference sequence). CDR3 bases: TGTGCCAGCAGCCCACCCGCTGGAAACACCATATATTTT. This translates into CASSPPAGNTIYF.

This clonotype was detected ten times or more. The CDR3 sequence: CASSPTGWNTEAFF. The CDR3 nucleotides are TGTGCCAGCAGCCCGACAGGCTGGAACACTGAAGCTTTCTTT. The rearrangement links TRBV7-9 to TRBJ1-1; perhaps TRBD1 as D (6 bases). Trimming left V 5 bases short and J 1 base short, with 11 bases between. Germline CDR1 reads SEHNR; CDR2 reads FQNEAQ (reference sequence). The CDR3 is made up of 14 amino acids.